This TCR beta chain was sequenced in a study of early T cells in non-severe SARS-CoV-2 infection. Points from the study as a whole: VDJdb matches were skewed toward anti-spike CD8 T cell responses.

Individual cDNA molecules were tagged with unique molecular identifiers, the study reported. Each CDR3 protein gets one entry after TCRdb re-called the 5' RACE reads with MiXCR. The table includes more than 55,000 distinct CDR3 sequences, approximately 13% detected once. To note about this clonotype: Its target is unknown.

V dropped 0 bases and J dropped 2 bases, with 11 bases sitting between them. CDR1 is ENHRY and CDR2 is SYGVKD in the germline V gene. The CDR3 has 16 amino acids. Sequencing was performed on whole blood. The chain carries TRBV10-3 and TRBJ2-4; perhaps TRBD2 as D (5 bases). The TCR originated in an adult who was a healthcare worker with PCR-confirmed SARS-CoV-2 infection or an uninfected control (not recorded which). The CDR3 DNA reads as TGTGCCATCAGTGAGTCCGGAGGACCGTCCAAAAACATTCAGTACTTC. Encoded protein: CAISESGGPSKNIQYF.